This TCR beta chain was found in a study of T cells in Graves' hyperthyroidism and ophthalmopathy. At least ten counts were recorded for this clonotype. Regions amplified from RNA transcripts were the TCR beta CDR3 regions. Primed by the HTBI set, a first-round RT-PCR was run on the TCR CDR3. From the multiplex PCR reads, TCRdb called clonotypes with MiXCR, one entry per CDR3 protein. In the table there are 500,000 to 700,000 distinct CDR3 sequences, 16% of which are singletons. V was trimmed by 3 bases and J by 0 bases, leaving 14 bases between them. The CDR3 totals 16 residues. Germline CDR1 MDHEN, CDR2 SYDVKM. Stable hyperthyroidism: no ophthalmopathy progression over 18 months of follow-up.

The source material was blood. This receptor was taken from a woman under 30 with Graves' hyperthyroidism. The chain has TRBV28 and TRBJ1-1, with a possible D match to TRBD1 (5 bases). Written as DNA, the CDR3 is TGTGCCAGCAGTTTCGTCGGACACCTCATGAACACTGAAGCTTTCTTT. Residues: CASSFVGHLMNTEAFF.